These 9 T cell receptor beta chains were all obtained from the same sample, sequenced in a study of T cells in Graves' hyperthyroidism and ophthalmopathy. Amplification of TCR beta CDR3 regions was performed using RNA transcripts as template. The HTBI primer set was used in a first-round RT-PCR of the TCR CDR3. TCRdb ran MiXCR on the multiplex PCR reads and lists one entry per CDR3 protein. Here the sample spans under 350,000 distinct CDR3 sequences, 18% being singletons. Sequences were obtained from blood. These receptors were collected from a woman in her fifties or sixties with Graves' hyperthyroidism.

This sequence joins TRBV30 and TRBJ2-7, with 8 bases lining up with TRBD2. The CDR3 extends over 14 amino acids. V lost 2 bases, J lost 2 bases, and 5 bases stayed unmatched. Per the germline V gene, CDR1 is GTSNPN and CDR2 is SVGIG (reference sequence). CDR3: CAWSPSGPTYEQYV. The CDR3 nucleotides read TGTGCCTGGAGTCCTAGCGGGCCTACCTACGAGCAGTACGTC.

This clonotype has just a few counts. The CDR3 DNA is TGTGCCAGCAGTTACTTAGGGACAGCCGCCAACACTGAAGCTTTCTTT. Amino acids: CASSYLGTAANTEAFF. The rearrangement uses TRBV6-5 and TRBJ1-1; 7 bases align to TRBD1. Germline values: CDR1 MNHEY, CDR2 SVGAGI. V lost 1 base, J lost 2 bases, and 7 bases stayed unmatched. The CDR3 contains 16 residues.

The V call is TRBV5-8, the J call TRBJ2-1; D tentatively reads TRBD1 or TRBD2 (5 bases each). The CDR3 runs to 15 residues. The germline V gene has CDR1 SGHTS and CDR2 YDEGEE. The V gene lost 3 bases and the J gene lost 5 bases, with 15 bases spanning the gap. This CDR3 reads CASSWDPGVNNEQFF. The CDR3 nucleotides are TGTGCCAGCAGCTGGGACCCCGGGGTCAACAATGAGCAGTTCTTC.

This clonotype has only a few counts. CDR3 sequence (DNA): TGTGCCAGCAGTTACCAAAGCGGGAGGGCGGGGAATGAGCAGTTCTTC. This gives the protein CASSYQSGRAGNEQFF. V and J are TRBV6-2 or TRBV6-3 and TRBJ2-1; 10 nucleotides agree with TRBD2. V was clipped by 2 bases and J by 7 bases; unmatched bases: 8. This CDR3 has 16 amino acids. CDR1 is MNHEY and CDR2 is SVGEGT in the germline V gene.

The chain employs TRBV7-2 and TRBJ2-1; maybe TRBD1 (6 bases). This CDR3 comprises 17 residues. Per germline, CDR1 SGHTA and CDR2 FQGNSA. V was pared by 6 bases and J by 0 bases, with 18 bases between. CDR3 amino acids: CASRDLRDKSSYNEQFF. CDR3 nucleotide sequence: TGTGCCAGCAGAGACCTACGGGACAAAAGCTCCTACAATGAGCAGTTCTTC.

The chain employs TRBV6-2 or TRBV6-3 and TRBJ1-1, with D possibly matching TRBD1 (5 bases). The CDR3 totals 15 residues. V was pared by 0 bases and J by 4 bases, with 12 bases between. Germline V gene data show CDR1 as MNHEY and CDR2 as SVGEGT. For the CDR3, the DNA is TGTGCCAGCAGTTACTCGATCGGGGGATTCACTGAAGCTTTCTTT. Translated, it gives CASSYSIGGFTEAFF.

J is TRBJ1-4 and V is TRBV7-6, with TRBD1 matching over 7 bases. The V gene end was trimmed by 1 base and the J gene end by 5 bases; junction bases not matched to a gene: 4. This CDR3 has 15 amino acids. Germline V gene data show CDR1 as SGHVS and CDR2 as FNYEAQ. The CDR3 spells CASSLGQGGNEKLFF. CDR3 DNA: TGTGCCAGCAGCTTAGGCCAGGGGGGGAATGAAAAACTGTTTTTT.

CDR3 sequence: CATSDQGAYEQYF. CDR3 bases: TGTGCCACCAGCGACCAGGGGGCTTACGAGCAGTACTTC. The chain combines TRBV24-1 with TRBJ2-7; TRBD1 agrees at 8 bases. J was trimmed by 4 bases and V by 7 bases; bases with no gene match: 5. This CDR3 is built from 13 residues. Germline V gene lookup returns CDR1 KGHDR and CDR2 SFDVKD.

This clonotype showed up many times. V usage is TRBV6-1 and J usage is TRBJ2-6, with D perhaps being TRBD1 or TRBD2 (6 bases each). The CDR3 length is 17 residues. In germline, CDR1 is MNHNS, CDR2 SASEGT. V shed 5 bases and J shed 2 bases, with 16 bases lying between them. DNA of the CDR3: TGTGCCAGCAGTTGGGGGGCAGGGAAAACTGGGGCCAACGTCCTGACTTTC. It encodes CASSWGAGKTGANVLTF.